This TCR beta chain was captured by sequencing in a study of blood T cell repertoires in COVID-19 (dated by TCRdb to about 2020). Background for the entire study: Samples covering the acute and convalescent phases of COVID-19 were provided by collaborators in the United States, Italy and Spain. The prospective study material was composed of cDNA or gDNA derived from T cells, B-cell-depleted T cells, or PBMCs. The samples were drawn from the first 160 participants of the ongoing ImmuneRACE study and from about 1,200 subjects provided by 6 global collaborators. The dataset comprised deeply sampled blood TCRbeta repertoires from subjects exposed to, actively infected with, or recovered from COVID-19. A de-identified subject ID, COVID-19 status, age in years and sex were almost always included in the sample metadata. Where HLA class I and class II types were available, the types were taken from metadata supplied by the sample provider, not from assay-based typing. The repertoires were made available in a free public database intended to serve as a resource for research on the immune response to SARS-CoV-2. Summary of the overall study and its limitations: The quantity of clinical and demographic metadata differed by source and by participant and was supplied without curation.

As regards this clone: Its cognate antigen has yet to be identified. Per-base quality was not reported, and no clone a single base away is much larger than it.

TCRbeta CDR3 regions were amplified from genomic DNA by means of the immunoSEQ Assay, a bias-controlled multiplex PCR. The original pipeline was this. The number of nucleated cells in each sample was estimated from the amplification of reference gene primers within the assay. To quantify the absolute abundance of each unique TCRbeta CDR3 rearrangement, sequence reads were collapsed and filtered. For each sample, productive Simpson clonality was calculated as the square root of Simpson's diversity index across productive rearrangements. TCRdb took this table from immuneACCESS and kept in-frame rearrangements with V and J called. Such tables lack part of the clones; where checked against another copy, unresolved V genes explain under half of the gap, and the rest is unexplained. From that table come the V and J calls and clone size; the DNA was used to work out D and trimming. In all, the sample holds about 300,000 clones, and 85% to 90% of those were seen once. The ten largest account for over 1.5% of the sample.

At one collaborating source in Seattle, patients were enrolled during active infection and were followed longitudinally through the course of disease. Each collaborating institution followed its own protocols to collect whole blood in K2EDTA tubes. For TCRbeta analysis, collaborators shipped samples in one of three forms: frozen whole blood, isolated PBMCs, or DNA extracted from either of those sample types. The source material was peripheral blood. This sequence originates from a woman younger than 45 with COVID-19, enrolled during active disease.

The CDR3 corresponds to CASSHLAGEQIESDTQYF. DNA sequence: TGTGCCAGCAGCCACCTAGCGGGGGAGCAGATAGAGTCAGATACGCAGTATTTT. The rearrangement combines TRBV6-2 or TRBV6-3 with TRBJ2-3; 10 central bases correspond to TRBD2. As encoded in the germline V gene, CDR1 is MNHEY while CDR2 is SVGEGT. The CDR3 spans 18 residues, from the cysteine through the phenylalanine. The sequence is cut down to CDR3 DNA, 54 bases in frame from base 1. V is trimmed back by 6 bases and J by 4 bases, and the junction contains 16 bases that no gene match accounts for.